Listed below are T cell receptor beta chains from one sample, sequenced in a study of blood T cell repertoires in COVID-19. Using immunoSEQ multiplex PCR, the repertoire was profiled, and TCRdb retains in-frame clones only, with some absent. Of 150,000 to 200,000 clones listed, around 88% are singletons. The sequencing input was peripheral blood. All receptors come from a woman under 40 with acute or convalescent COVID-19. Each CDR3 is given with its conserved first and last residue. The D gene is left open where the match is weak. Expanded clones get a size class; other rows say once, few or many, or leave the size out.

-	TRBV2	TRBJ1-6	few	TGTGCCAGCGGTACAGGTGGGGATTCACCCCTCCACTTT	CASGTGGDSPLHF
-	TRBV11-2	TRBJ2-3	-	TGTGCCAGCACCCCCCTCGGCACAGATACGCAGTATTTT	CASTPLGTDTQYF
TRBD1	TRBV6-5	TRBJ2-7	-	TGTGCCAGCACACCGGGACAGAGTTACGAGCAGTACTTC	CASTPGQSYEQYF
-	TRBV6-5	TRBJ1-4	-	TGTGCCAGCAAGACAGATAGGGCGGGGAATGAAAAACTGTTTTTT	CASKTDRAGNEKLFF
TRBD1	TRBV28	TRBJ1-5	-	TGTGCCAGCAGTTTAGTAGGGACAGCTAATCAGCCCCAGCATTTT	CASSLVGTANQPQHF
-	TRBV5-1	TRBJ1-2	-	TGCGCCAGCAGCTTGGCGGCAGGCGCAGGGGACTATGGCTACACCTTC	CASSLAAGAGDYGYTF
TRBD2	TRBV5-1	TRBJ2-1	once	TGCGCCAGCAGCACCCGGACTAGCGGGAGGGAATCAGGGTTCTTC	CASSTRTSGRESGFF
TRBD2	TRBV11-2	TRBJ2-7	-	TGTGCCAGCAGCCCAACTAGCGGGAGGGCCTATAAGCAGTACTTC	CASSPTSGRAYKQYF
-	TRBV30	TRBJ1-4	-	TGTGCCTGGAGGGGAGGGCTTGCAACTAATGAAAAACTGTTTTTT	CAWRGGLATNEKLFF
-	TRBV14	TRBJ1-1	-	TGTGCCAGCAGCAGCACACTCCCTCGGGGTACTGAAGCTTTCTTT	CASSSTLPRGTEAFF
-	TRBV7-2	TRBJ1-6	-	TGTGCCAGCAGCGGGAACCAGGGTAATAATTCACCCCTCCACTTT	CASSGNQGNNSPLHF
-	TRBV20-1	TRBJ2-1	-	TGCAGTGCGAGTGACTCGAGCTCCTACAATGAGCAGTTCTTC	CSASDSSSYNEQFF
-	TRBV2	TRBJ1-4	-	TGTGCCAGCATGAATCGGGGAGGCGAGTCTGCGGAAAAACTGTTTTTT	CASMNRGGESAEKLFF
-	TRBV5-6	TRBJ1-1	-	TGTGCCAGCAGCGGGCTGGCTCAGGGGAACACTGAAGCTTTCTTT	CASSGLAQGNTEAFF
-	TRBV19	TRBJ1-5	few	TGTGCCAGTAGTCTAACAGGGTCCGGACAGCCCCAGCATTTT	CASSLTGSGQPQHF
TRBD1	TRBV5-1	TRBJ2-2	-	TGCGCCAGCAGCTTAGCCACCACAGGGGGCCAACCGGGAACCGGGGAGCTGTTTTTT	CASSLATTGGQPGTGELFF
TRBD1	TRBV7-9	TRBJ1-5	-	TGTGCCAGCAGCTTAGCCGGGACAGGGACCCAGCCCCAGCATTTT	CASSLAGTGTQPQHF
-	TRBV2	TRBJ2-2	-	TGTGCCACGTCCCTTACCGGGGAGCTGTTTTTT	CATSLTGELFF
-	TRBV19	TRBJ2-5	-	TGTGCCAGTAGCCAAACATTAAGCGGAGAGACCCAGTACTTC	CASSQTLSGETQYF
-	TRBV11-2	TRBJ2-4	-	TGTGCCAGCAGCTTAGGGACAGTAAACATTCAGTACTTC	CASSLGTVNIQYF
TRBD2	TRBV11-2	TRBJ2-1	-	TGTGCCAGCAGCTTTGCCCTAGCGGGAGTTTATGAGCAGTTCTTC	CASSFALAGVYEQFF
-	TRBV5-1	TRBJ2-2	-	TGCGCCAGCAGCTCCAGGGTTGTTGGAACCGGGGAGCTGTTTTTT	CASSSRVVGTGELFF
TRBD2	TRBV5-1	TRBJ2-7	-	TGCGCCAGCACCACGGGAGCGGGAGCCTACGAGCAGTACTTC	CASTTGAGAYEQYF
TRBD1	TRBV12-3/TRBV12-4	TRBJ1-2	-	TGTGCCAGCAGTTTAGGGACAGGGCCCGGCTACACCTTC	CASSLGTGPGYTF
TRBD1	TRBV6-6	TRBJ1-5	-	TGTGCCAGCAGGGGACAGAACCCGAACAATCAGCCCCAGCATTTT	CASRGQNPNNQPQHF
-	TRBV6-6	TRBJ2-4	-	TGTGCCAGCAGTTCGATACAACGTAACATTCAGTACTTC	CASSSIQRNIQYF
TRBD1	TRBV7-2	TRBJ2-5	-	TGTGCCAGCAATTTGCTGGGACAGGGGGTTGAGACCCAGTACTTC	CASNLLGQGVETQYF
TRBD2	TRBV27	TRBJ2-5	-	TGTGCCAGCAGCGCCGGGACTAGCTATGAGACCCAGTACTTC	CASSAGTSYETQYF
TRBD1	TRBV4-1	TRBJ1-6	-	TGCGCCAGCAGCCAAGCCGACAGGGGATCACCCCTCCACTTT	CASSQADRGSPLHF
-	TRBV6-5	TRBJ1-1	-	TGTGCCAGCAACCCGGGGGGCACTGAAGCTTTCTTT	CASNPGGTEAFF
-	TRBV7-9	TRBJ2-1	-	TGTGCCAGCAGCTCTCTAGCGAGACCGTACAATGAGCAGTTCTTC	CASSSLARPYNEQFF
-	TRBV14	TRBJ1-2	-	TGTGCCAGCAGCCAAGCTTCTTCACGGGGCTACACCTTC	CASSQASSRGYTF
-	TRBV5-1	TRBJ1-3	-	TGCGCCAGCAGCCCTGACAGGTCCGGAAACACCATATATTTT	CASSPDRSGNTIYF
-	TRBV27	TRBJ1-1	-	TGTGCCAGCACGTCAGGGGTAGGTGAAGCTTTCTTT	CASTSGVGEAFF
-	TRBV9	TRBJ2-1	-	TGTGCCAGCAGCGTGAGGGACTTGACCTACAATGAGCAGTTCTTC	CASSVRDLTYNEQFF
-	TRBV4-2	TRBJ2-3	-	TGTGCCAGCAGCCAAGAAGCTAGCACAGATACGCAGTATTTT	CASSQEASTDTQYF
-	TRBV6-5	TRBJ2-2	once	TGTGCCAGCAGTTTTACAGGGTTAAGTATACGGGAGCTGTTTTTT	CASSFTGLSIRELFF
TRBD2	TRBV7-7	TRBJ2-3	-	TGTGCTAGCAGCGGGAAGACTAGCGTCACAGATACGCAGTATTTT	CASSGKTSVTDTQYF
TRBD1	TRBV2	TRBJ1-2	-	TGTGCCAGCAGTGACACCGGGACAGCTAACTATGGCTACACCTTC	CASSDTGTANYGYTF
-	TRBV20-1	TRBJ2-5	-	TGCAGTGCTGCGGGACAAGAGACCCAGTACTTC	CSAAGQETQYF
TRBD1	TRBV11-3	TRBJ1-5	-	TGTGCCAGCAGCTTAGAGGGGACAGGGGACCAGCCCCAGCATTTT	CASSLEGTGDQPQHF
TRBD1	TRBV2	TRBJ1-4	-	TGTGCCAGCAGCGAAACCGGGACAGGGTGGGAAAAACTGTTTTTT	CASSETGTGWEKLFF
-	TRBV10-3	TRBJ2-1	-	TGTGCCATCAGTGAGATGGAGGGTGGGGGACCAGTCAATGAGCAGTTCTTC	CAISEMEGGGPVNEQFF
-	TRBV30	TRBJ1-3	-	TGTGCCTGCGGGAAGGGACTGGTTCCGAAGAGCTCTGGAAACACCATATATTTT	CACGKGLVPKSSGNTIYF
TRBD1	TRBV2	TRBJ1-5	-	TGTGCCAGCAGTGGACAGGGGGACGGGCAGCCCCAGCATTTT	CASSGQGDGQPQHF
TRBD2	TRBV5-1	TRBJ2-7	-	TGCGCCAGCAGCCGCGAGGGGACTAGCGGGTACGAGCAGTACTTC	CASSREGTSGYEQYF
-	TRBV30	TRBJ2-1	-	TGTGCCTGGAGTGCAAGTCCCCAATCCAGCTCCTACAATGAGCAGTTCTTC	CAWSASPQSSSYNEQFF
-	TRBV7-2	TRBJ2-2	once	TGTGCCAGCAGCTTAGAATACAGTCACGGGGAGCTGTTTTTT	CASSLEYSHGELFF
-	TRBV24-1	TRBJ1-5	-	TGTGCCACCAGTGTCAATGGCGCGGCCCAGCATTTT	CATSVNGAAQHF
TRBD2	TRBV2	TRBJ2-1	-	TGTGCCAGCCTGGGCGGGGGCTCCTACAATGAGCAGTTCTTC	CASLGGGSYNEQFF
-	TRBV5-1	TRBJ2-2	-	TGCGCCAGCAGCTTGAGGACAACCACCGGGGAGCTGTTTTTT	CASSLRTTTGELFF
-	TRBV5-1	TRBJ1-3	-	TGCGCCAGCACAGACAGCTCTGGAAACACCATATATTTT	CASTDSSGNTIYF
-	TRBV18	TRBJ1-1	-	TGTGCCAGCTCACCACCGAGCAGGGGGAACACTGAAGCTTTCTTT	CASSPPSRGNTEAFF
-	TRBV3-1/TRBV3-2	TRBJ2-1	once	TGTGCCAGCAGCCAAGAGAGTGACGGGAGATGGTACAATGAGCAGTTCTTC	CASSQESDGRWYNEQFF
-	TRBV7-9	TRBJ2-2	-	TGTGCCAGCTCAGGGGATACCGGGGAGCTGTTTTTT	CASSGDTGELFF
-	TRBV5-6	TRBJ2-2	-	TGTGCCAGCAGCTTGCGCTTTGACAGGGCGGGGAGCGGGGAGCTGTTTTTT	CASSLRFDRAGSGELFF
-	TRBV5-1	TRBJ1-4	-	TGCGCCAGCAGCTCGCTAACCTGGGGAGATGAAAAACTGTTTTTT	CASSSLTWGDEKLFF